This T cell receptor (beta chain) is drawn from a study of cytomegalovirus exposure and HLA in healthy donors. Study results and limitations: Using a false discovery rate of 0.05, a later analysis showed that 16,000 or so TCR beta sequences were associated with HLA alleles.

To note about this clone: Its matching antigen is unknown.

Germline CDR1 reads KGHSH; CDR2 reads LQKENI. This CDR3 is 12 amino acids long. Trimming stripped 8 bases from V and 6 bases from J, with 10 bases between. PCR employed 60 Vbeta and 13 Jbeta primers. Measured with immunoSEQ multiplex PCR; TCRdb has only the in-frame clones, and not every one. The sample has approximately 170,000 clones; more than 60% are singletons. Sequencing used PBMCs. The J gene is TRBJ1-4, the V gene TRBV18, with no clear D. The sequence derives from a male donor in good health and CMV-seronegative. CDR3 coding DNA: TGTGCCAGCGACCAGGCCGATGAAAAACTGTTTTTT. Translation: CASDQADEKLFF.